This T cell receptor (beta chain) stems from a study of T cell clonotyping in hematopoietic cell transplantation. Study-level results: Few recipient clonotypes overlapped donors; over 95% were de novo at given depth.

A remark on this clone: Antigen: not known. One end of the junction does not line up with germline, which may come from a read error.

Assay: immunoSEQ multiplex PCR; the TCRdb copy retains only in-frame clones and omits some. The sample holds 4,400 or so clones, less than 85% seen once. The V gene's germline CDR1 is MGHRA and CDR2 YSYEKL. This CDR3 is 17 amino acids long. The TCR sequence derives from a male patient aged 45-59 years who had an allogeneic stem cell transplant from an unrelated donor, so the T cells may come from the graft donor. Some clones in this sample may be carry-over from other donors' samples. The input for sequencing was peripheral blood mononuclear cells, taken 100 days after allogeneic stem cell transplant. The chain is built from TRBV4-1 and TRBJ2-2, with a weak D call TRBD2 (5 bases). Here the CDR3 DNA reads TGCGCCAGCAGCCAAGTCGGTGGAGCGGAACAACACCGGGGAGCTGTTTTT. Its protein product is CASSQVGGAEQHRGAVF.